A single sample is the source of the 6 T cell receptor beta chains below, sequenced in a study of T cell clonality in common variable immunodeficiency (dated by TCRdb to about 2015). Overall study outcomes, separate from this receptor: Fewer deletions and N-nucleotide insertions were reportedly observed in CVID TCRbeta sequences, and highly modified clones with 13 or more V deletions were reportedly absent from CVID TCRbeta sequences.

Library method: the immunoSEQ multiplex PCR assay. TCRdb provides this immuneACCESS table in a form limited to in-frame rearrangements. Some clones are lacking; in checked studies, under half of them reflect an unresolved V gene, and why the rest are absent is not known. The sample comprises 25,000 to 35,000 clones, and every one was counted more than once. The ten largest clones represent around 5.4% of the sample. No antigen is known for these receptors. The sequenced sample was peripheral blood mononuclear cells. These receptors were obtained from a human donor with common variable immunodeficiency.

At least ten counts were recorded for this clone. With the read ending 3 residues before the CDR3 end, the germline J gene is used to fill in that end. The chain employs TRBV7-6 and TRBJ1-2; D might be TRBD1 (5 bases). The CDR3 is 16 residues long. The V gene's germline CDR1 is SGHVS and CDR2 FNYEAQ. The germline V and J ends were trimmed by 3 bases and 4 bases, with 18 bases remaining between them. CDR3: CASSFQGARRGYGYTF. Incomplete CDR3 DNA: TGTGCCAGCAGCTTTCAGGGAGCCAGGCGAGGCTATGGC.

This clone has only a few counts. The read ends 3 residues early relative to the CDR3; the germline J gene fills the gap. The V call is TRBV30, the J call TRBJ1-5; perhaps TRBD1 as D (5 bases). Germline CDR1 and CDR2: GTSNPN and SVGIG (reference sequence). The V gene lost 2 bases and the J gene lost 5 bases, with 13 bases spanning the gap. The length of the CDR3 is 14 residues. Incomplete CDR3 DNA: TGTGCCTGGAGTATAGGGGCCCTGGATCAGCCC. Amino acid sequence: CAWSIGALDQP. The CDR3 in full is CAWSIGALDQPQHF.

Notes on this clone: The read terminates 3 residues before the CDR3 end, so the remaining end is supplied by the germline J gene. The V gene is TRBV19, the J gene TRBJ2-1, with 8 bases aligning to TRBD1. Germline V gives CDR1 LNHDA, CDR2 SQIVND (reference sequence). Germline trimming cut 2 bases from V and 3 bases from J; bases unmatched to any gene: 12. This CDR3 has 18 residues. The CDR3 here is CASSIFKGPGQVYNEQFF. The sequenced CDR3 bases are TGTGCCAGTAGTATATTCAAGGGCCCGGGACAGGTCTACAATGAG.

This clone has at least ten counts. The CDR3 end falls 3 residues outside the read, so it is completed with the germline J gene. J is TRBJ2-1 and V is TRBV5-1; 9 nucleotides match TRBD1. The CDR3 has 13 amino acids. In germline, CDR1 is SGHRS, CDR2 YFSETQ. Unmatched junction bases numbered 3, after V lost 6 bases and J lost 5 bases. CDR3 residues: CASMGQGNNEQFF. The CDR3 bases that were read are TGCGCCAGCATGGGACAGGGAAACAATGAG.

This clone was counted only a few times. CDR3 region: CASSLGDSTYNEQFF. Partial CDR3 DNA: TGTGCCAGCAGCTTAGGGGACTCAACCTACAATGAG. This sequence joins TRBV7-2 and TRBJ2-1, with TRBD2 as a possible D gene (6 bases). The read comes to an end 3 residues before the CDR3 does, leaving the germline J gene to fill in the end. The V end lost 1 base, the J end lost 2 bases, and 9 bases lay between the germline ends. Germline assignment: CDR1 SGHTA and CDR2 FQGNSA. This CDR3 region has 15 residues. Filled out from reference TRBV7-2 and TRBJ2-1, the complete variable domain reads GAGVSQSPSNKVTEKGKDVELRCDPISGHTALYWYRQSLGQGLEFLIYFQGNSAPDKSGLPSDRFSAERTGGSVSTLTIQRTQQEDSAVYLCASSLGDSTYNEQFFGPGTRLTVL.

Ten or more counts support this clone. The CDR3 extends 3 residues past the end of the read, so its final part is completed from the germline J gene. V and J are TRBV5-4 and TRBJ2-5; D gene unclear. Germline CDR1 SGHNT, CDR2 YYREEE (reference sequence). The CDR3 sequence is 12 residues long. Trimming took off 4 bases at V and 1 base at J, with 5 bases between the two ends. The CDR3 bases that were read are TGTGCCAGCAGCCTAACCCAAGAGACC. Encoded protein: CASSLTQET. In full, the CDR3 reads CASSLTQETQYF.